This TCR beta chain appears in the sequencing data of a study of CD8 T cells in ankylosing spondylitis. Via MiXCR, TCRdb re-called the 5' RACE reads, giving one row per CDR3 protein. This sample has 200,000 to 250,000 distinct CDR3 sequences, with about 10% found just once. Study-wide findings and caveats: A TCR beta motif of several highly homologous variants seemed to mark ankylosing spondylitis blood.

This clonotype turned up a few times. Its target is unknown. The material sequenced was blood, either unsorted or a sorted T cell fraction (not recorded which). The clonotype was recovered from a male donor with ankylosing spondylitis or in good health (not recorded which).

CDR3 residues: CASSSQTGNQPQHF. The CDR3, as DNA: TGTGCCAGCAGTTCCCAGACGGGGAATCAGCCCCAGCATTTT. This chain links TRBV12-3 or TRBV12-4 with TRBJ1-5; D unclear. The CDR3 loop spans 14 amino acids. Deletions cut 4 bases from V and 4 bases from J, with 11 bases between.